This is a list of T cell receptor beta chains from one sample in a study of T cells in Graves' hyperthyroidism and ophthalmopathy. MiXCR, run by TCRdb on the multiplex PCR reads, gives a single entry per CDR3 protein. The profile shows 610,000 or so distinct CDR3 sequences, more than 45% of them singletons. Sequenced input: peripheral blood or thyroid tissue (not recorded which). The receptors were sampled from a young woman with Graves' hyperthyroidism. Each CDR3 is given with its conserved first and last residue. Each record gives: V gene, clone size, J gene, D gene, CDR3 DNA, CDR3 protein. D genes are given only for firm matches. Where a row states a size, it is once, few, many or the class of an expanded clone; other rows omit it.

TRBV20-1,many,TRBJ1-1,.,TGCAGTGCAAGGAGCAGGGAGGACCCTGAAGCTTTCTTT,CSARSREDPEAFF
TRBV4-1,many,TRBJ2-7,.,TGCGCCAGCAGCCAAAGGGTGGGGGAGGTGAACTACGAGCAGTACTTC,CASSQRVGEVNYEQYF
TRBV2,few,TRBJ2-3,.,TGTGCCAGCAAGGGGCCTCCAGATACGCAGTATTTT,CASKGPPDTQYF
TRBV7-9,.,TRBJ1-4,TRBD1,TGTGCCAGCAGCCGCGGGACAGATGAAAAACTGTTTTTT,CASSRGTDEKLFF
TRBV7-2,many,TRBJ1-6,TRBD1,TGTGCCAGCAGCTCCTACCCCGGGACAGTAAATTCACCCCTCCACTTT,CASSSYPGTVNSPLHF
TRBV20-1,.,TRBJ2-1,.,TGCAGTGCTAGAGGGATTAGCGGAAGTTACAATGAGCAGTTCTTC,CSARGISGSYNEQFF
TRBV24-1,once,TRBJ2-5,TRBD1,TGTGCCACCAGAGCGGACAGGGGATTGGGGGAGACCCAGTACTTC,CATRADRGLGETQYF
TRBV5-1,.,TRBJ2-7,TRBD2,TGCGCCAGCAGCCCCTGGCTAGCGGGAGACCACGAGCAGTACTTC,CASSPWLAGDHEQYF
TRBV27,few,TRBJ1-5,.,TGTGCCAGCAGTTTAACGGTAGATCGAAATAGCAATCAGCCCCAGCATTTT,CASSLTVDRNSNQPQHF
TRBV18,many,TRBJ1-4,.,TGTGCCAGCTCGCCAAACAGGGACGAACTGTTTTTT,CASSPNRDELFF
TRBV5-6,.,TRBJ2-7,.,TGTGCCAGCAACCGAAAACGGGGCCTCTCCTACGAGCAGTACTTC,CASNRKRGLSYEQYF
TRBV2,many,TRBJ2-2,.,TGTGCCAGCAGTGTGACTAATGGGAATTTAAACACCGGGGAGCTGTTTTTT,CASSVTNGNLNTGELFF
TRBV7-2,.,TRBJ1-6,.,TGTGCCAGCAGCCCTCCCCAGGGGTCCTATAATTCACCCCTCCACTTT,CASSPPQGSYNSPLHF
TRBV5-1,.,TRBJ1-2,TRBD1,TGCGCCAGCAGCCAGGACAGGGCAAATGGCTACACCTTC,CASSQDRANGYTF
TRBV7-2,.,TRBJ1-6,.,TGTGCCAGCAGCCCCCGATTAGGGGACTATAATTCACCCCTCCACTTT,CASSPRLGDYNSPLHF
TRBV20-1,few,TRBJ2-3,.,TGCAGTGCCTCGACGGGCCCACAAGATACGCAGTATTTT,CSASTGPQDTQYF
TRBV24-1,many,TRBJ1-6,.,TGTGCCACCAATACCCGCGCCGGGGACGATTCACCCCTCCACTTT,CATNTRAGDDSPLHF
TRBV20-1,.,TRBJ2-7,TRBD1,TGCAGTGCTAGAGCCGCAGCCGGACAGGGACCTTACGAGCAGTACTTC,CSARAAAGQGPYEQYF
TRBV20-1,.,TRBJ1-2,.,TGCAGTGAGAGAGCGGGGAACTATGGCTACACCTTC,CSERAGNYGYTF
TRBV4-1,.,TRBJ1-5,.,TGCGCCAGCAGCCAATCTTATCTTGGGGGGTCCAATCAGCCCCAGCATTTT,CASSQSYLGGSNQPQHF
TRBV20-1,.,TRBJ1-4,.,TGCAGTGCTAGAGCCGGGACTACAACTAATGAAAAACTGTTTTTT,CSARAGTTTNEKLFF
TRBV24-1,few,TRBJ1-2,TRBD1,TGTGCCACCAGTGATTCCCGGACAGGGCGAGGCTACACCTTC,CATSDSRTGRGYTF
TRBV6-4,.,TRBJ2-2,.,TGTGCCAGCAGTGACGGGTCAGGGGAGCTGTTTTTT,CASSDGSGELFF
TRBV4-2,.,TRBJ1-5,.,TGTGCCAGCAGCCAAAATTGGGGCAGGATGAATCAGCCCCAGCATTTT,CASSQNWGRMNQPQHF
TRBV10-3,.,TRBJ2-5,TRBD2,TGTGCCATCAGTGAGCCTAGCGGGCTGGAGACCCAGTACTTC,CAISEPSGLETQYF
TRBV11-1,.,TRBJ1-3,.,TGTGCCAGCAGCTTGCTGTCCTCTGGAAACGCCATATATTTT,CASSLLSSGNAIYF
TRBV12-3/TRBV12-4,.,TRBJ2-5,TRBD2,TGTGCCAGCAGTTTAGATAGAGGGGCGGGGGGGTCGGCAGAGACCCAGTACTTC,CASSLDRGAGGSAETQYF
TRBV6-1,.,TRBJ1-1,TRBD1,TGTGCCAGCAGTGAGGGACAGCGACTCATGAACACTGAAGCTTTCTTT,CASSEGQRLMNTEAFF
TRBV15,few,TRBJ2-7,TRBD1,TGTGCCAGCAGCCAATGGACCGGGACAGGATGGGACAATGAGCAGTACTTC,CASSQWTGTGWDNEQYF
TRBV24-1,many,TRBJ1-5,.,TGTGCCCCTGATGGACTGAATAGCAATCAGCCCCAGCATTTT,CAPDGLNSNQPQHF
TRBV3-1,few,TRBJ2-7,TRBD1,TGTGCCAGCAGCCTCCTTGGGACAGGGGGTCTCGAGCAGTACTTC,CASSLLGTGGLEQYF
TRBV18,few,TRBJ1-6,TRBD1,TGTGCCAGCTCACCAGGGACGACAGGGGGATCACCCCTCCACTTT,CASSPGTTGGSPLHF
TRBV10-3,many,TRBJ1-2,TRBD1,TGTGCCATCAGTGTCGACAGGGGCTATGGCTACACCTTC,CAISVDRGYGYTF
TRBV19,many,TRBJ1-5,TRBD1,TGTGCCAGTACCCCCCCGGGACAGAATCAGCCCCAGCATTTT,CASTPPGQNQPQHF
TRBV20-1,many,TRBJ2-3,TRBD2,TGCAGTGCTAGTTCGGCGGGAGAGAGCACAGATACGCAGTATTTT,CSASSAGESTDTQYF
TRBV7-3,many,TRBJ2-6,TRBD1,TGTGCCAGCAGCGACAGGGGTACCGGGGCCAACGTCCTGACTTTC,CASSDRGTGANVLTF
TRBV29-1,many,TRBJ1-1,.,TGCAGCGTTCTAGACGGATTGAACACTGAAGCTTTCTTT,CSVLDGLNTEAFF
TRBV2,few,TRBJ2-2,TRBD2,TGTGCCAGCAGCGAGAACCCCCGGGGGGAGCTTACCGGGGAGCTGTTTTTT,CASSENPRGELTGELFF
TRBV15,.,TRBJ2-5,TRBD1,TGTGCCACCACCCTCGCGACAGGGGGGGCGGAGACCCAGTACTTC,CATTLATGGAETQYF
TRBV13,.,TRBJ1-4,.,TGTGCCAGCAGGGGGGAAGGGACTAATGAAAAACTGTTTTTT,CASRGEGTNEKLFF
TRBV2,.,TRBJ2-7,TRBD2,TGTGCCAGCAGTGGCGGGAGGGGGGGTGACGAGCAGTACTTC,CASSGGRGGDEQYF
TRBV11-2,.,TRBJ2-5,.,TGTGCCAGCAGTTACGGTGGAAGCAATCAGCCCCAGTACTTC,CASSYGGSNQPQYF
TRBV27,many,TRBJ1-4,.,TGTGCCAGCGGCAATCCTCGTGAAAAACTGTTTTTT,CASGNPREKLFF
TRBV7-9,.,TRBJ2-1,TRBD1,TGTGCCAGTGGGACAGGGGGCGATGAGCAGTTCTTC,CASGTGGDEQFF
TRBV13,.,TRBJ2-7,.,TGTGCCAGCAGTTTTGATGGGGAGGAGCAGTACTTC,CASSFDGEEQYF
TRBV29-1,.,TRBJ2-1,.,TGCAGCGTTGAAGATATTACCTACAATGAGCAGTTCTTC,CSVEDITYNEQFF
TRBV13,many,TRBJ1-2,.,TGTGCCAGCAGCTTAGACAGGACCTATGGCTACACCTTC,CASSLDRTYGYTF
TRBV2,many,TRBJ2-7,.,TGTGCCAGCAGTGAAGATCCAGAAGCCTACGAGCAGTACTTC,CASSEDPEAYEQYF
TRBV20-1,many,TRBJ1-5,.,TGCAGTGCTAGTGTCACACATGGGGGCAATCAGCCCCAGCATTTT,CSASVTHGGNQPQHF